The source of this T cell receptor beta chain is a study of identical twins. Germline loops: CDR1 DFQATT, CDR2 SNEGSKA (reference sequence). V was cut by 3 bases and J by 3 bases, with 12 bases left in between. The CDR3 has 13 amino acids. This clonotype was counted a single time. TCRdb processed the 5' RACE reads anew with MiXCR; each CDR3 protein has one entry. The sample holds about 470,000 distinct CDR3 sequences, 20% to 30% seen once. These data were also filed under a second study, of T cells expressing NK-cell markers. That paper adds: The eight sequenced donors comprised seven who were HCMV-seropositive and one who was seronegative.

The TCR sequence derives from a woman younger than 35 in good health. The sample taken for sequencing was CD4+ T cells sorted from blood. The chain employs TRBV20-1 and TRBJ2-7, with D perhaps assigned TRBD1 or TRBD2 (5 bases each). Here the CDR3 DNA reads TGCAGTGCTAGCCGGGACCCCCTCTACGAGCAGTACTTC. Translating it yields CSASRDPLYEQYF.